The clone carrying this TCR beta chain was observed a handful of times. The CDR3 is made up of 14 amino acids. The ends lost 6 bases at V and 8 bases at J; junction bases unmatched: 6. From germline, CDR1 is ENHRY and CDR2 SYGVKD. A J-beta primer mix and a sample-barcoded 5' primer were used in a second PCR of roughly 7 to 12 cycles. TCRdb re-called the 5' RACE reads through MiXCR, storing one row per CDR3 protein. The repertoire holds about 680,000 distinct CDR3 sequences, with around 48% as singletons. These data originate in a study of blood T cells in healthy people across ages. The clonotype comes from a woman aged 60-75 years in good health. This chain uses TRBV10-3 with TRBJ2-1; 11 bases map to TRBD1. The sample comprised blood. CDR3 sequence reads: CAIRLGQGGYEQFF. In nucleotides, the CDR3 is TGTGCCATCAGACTGGGACAGGGGGGCTATGAGCAGTTCTTC.